These 18 T cell receptor beta chains came from one sample sequenced in a study of Tregs in tolerant kidney transplant recipients. Assay used: immunoSEQ multiplex PCR; TCRdb lists only in-frame clones, some missing. This sample contains thousands of clones. Mixed chimerism was transient after nonmyeloablative marrow transplants from related graft donors. The material was CD4+ T cells from blood (PBMCs), obtained 6 months after the transplant. The receptor set was obtained from a human patient who received a combined kidney and bone marrow transplant. Some T cells may have originated in the graft donor.

As concerns this clone: The read stops 3 residues short of the end of the CDR3; the missing end is completed from the germline J gene. The chain has TRBV5-1 and TRBJ2-7; TRBD2 matches at 10 bases. The V segment lost 5 bases and the J segment 3 bases; nucleotides outside the gene matches: 8. Germline CDR1 SGHRS, CDR2 YFSETQ. This CDR3 region has 15 residues. The CDR3 spells CASRLALAGDYEQYF. Incomplete CDR3 DNA: TGCGCCAGCAGGTTAGCTCTAGCGGGAGACTACGAG.

Partial CDR3 DNA: TGTGCCAGCAGCGTAGGGCAGGGGGTCGGC. This codes for CASSVGQGVG. The full CDR3 sequence reads CASSVGQGVGYTF. The chain combines TRBV7-8 with TRBJ1-2, with 7 positions matching TRBD1. The sequence runs out 3 residues before the end of the CDR3; the remainder is reconstructed from the germline J gene. The CDR3 totals 13 residues. Germline CDR1 reads SGHVS; CDR2 reads FQNEAQ. The full variable domain, completed using reference TRBV7-8 and TRBJ1-2, is GAGVSQSPRYKVAKRGQDVALRCDPISGHVSLFWYQQALGQGPEFLTYFQNEAQLDKSGLPSDRFFAERPEGSVSTLKIQRTQQEDSAVYLCASSVGQGVGYTFGSGTRLTVV.

This clone is labeled medium-sized (0.01 to 0.1%) based on frequency. Coverage ceases 3 residues before the CDR3 finishes, and the germline J gene fills in the end. The gene calls are TRBV5-1 and TRBJ2-3, with 8 positions matching TRBD2. J lost 2 bases, V lost 0 bases, and 5 bases had no gene match. CDR3 length equals 16 residues. Germline CDR1 reads SGHRS; CDR2 reads YFSETQ. CDR3 DNA (partial): TGCGCCAGCAGCTTGGCCATAGCGGGGTCCACAGATACG. Translated: CASSLAIAGSTDT. From start to end, the CDR3 is CASSLAIAGSTDTQYF.

A word on this clone: The read stops 3 residues short of the end of the CDR3; the missing end is completed from the germline J gene. The chain couples TRBV20-1 to TRBJ2-1, with 8 bases matching TRBD2. The CDR3 runs to 14 residues. From germline, CDR1 is DFQATT and CDR2 SNEGSKA (reference sequence). Unmatched junction bases numbered 11, after V lost 5 bases and J lost 8 bases. The covered CDR3 bases are TGCAGTGCTTTAGCGGGATGGTCTACCGATGAG. Translating gives CSALAGWSTDE. The entire CDR3 sequence reads CSALAGWSTDEQFF.

In terms of frequency, this clone is medium-sized. The CDR3 end falls 3 residues outside the read, so it is completed with the germline J gene. J is TRBJ2-7 and V is TRBV20-1; D may be TRBD2 (5 bases). Trimming cost V 4 bases and J 0 bases, with 10 bases left between them. CDR3 length: 13 residues. Germline CDR1 is DFQATT and CDR2 is SNEGSKA (reference sequence). The CDR3 spells CSAMDSYSYEQYF. CDR3 DNA, as far as it was read: TGCAGTGCTATGGACTCCTACTCCTACGAG.

Comment on this clone: The CDR3 is cut off 3 residues early in the read; its end comes from the germline J gene. The chain recombines TRBV7-3 with TRBJ2-3, with a weak D call TRBD2 (6 bases). V was pared by 3 bases and J by 0 bases, with 7 bases between. Germline V gene data show CDR1 as SGHTA and CDR2 as FQGTGA. The CDR3 loop spans 14 amino acids. The CDR3 spells CASSLAGSTDTQYF. CDR3 DNA, as far as it was read: TGTGCCAGCAGCTTGGCGGGAAGCACAGATACG.

This CDR3 reads CASSPGRLAGNSYEQYF. Incomplete CDR3 DNA: TGCGCCAGCAGCCCTGGCCGACTAGCGGGGAACTCCTACGAG. The chain recombines TRBV4-1 with TRBJ2-7; 11 nucleotides align to TRBD2. The CDR3 end is not reached by the read, which stops 3 residues before it; the germline J gene fills it in. CDR3 length: 17 residues. V shed 4 bases and J 0 bases; nucleotides not matched to a gene: 8. Germline V CDR1 and CDR2: MGHRA, YSYEKL.

Notes on this clone: The read comes to an end 3 residues before the CDR3 does, leaving the germline J gene to fill in the end. The chain is built from TRBV6-2 or TRBV6-3 and TRBJ1-2; 7 bases map to TRBD1. The CDR3 totals 14 residues. The ends lost 5 bases at V and 4 bases at J; junction bases unmatched: 7. Germline V gene data show CDR1 as MNHEY and CDR2 as SVGEGT. This CDR3 is CASSAQTGIYGYTF. The CDR3 bases that were read are TGTGCCAGCAGTGCGCAGACAGGGATCTATGGC.

As regards this clone: The CDR3 is cut off 3 residues early in the read; its end comes from the germline J gene. The chain uses TRBV19 and TRBJ2-7, with 7 bases that match TRBD1. Germline values: CDR1 LNHDA, CDR2 SQIVND (reference sequence). Trimming cost V 5 bases and J 4 bases; bases outside gene matches: 11. The CDR3 length is 15 residues. The sequenced CDR3 bases are TGTGCCAGTAGTCCCCGGGAAGGGGGCAGGTACGAG. Translated, it gives CASSPREGGRYE. The entire CDR3 is CASSPREGGRYEQYF.

As concerns this clone: The CDR3 extends 3 residues past the end of the read, so its final part is completed from the germline J gene. The chain couples TRBV18 to TRBJ2-5; D remains unclear. This CDR3 region has 13 residues. Germline assignment: CDR1 KGHSH and CDR2 LQKENI. V was pared by 6 bases and J by 0 bases, with 8 bases between. This chain's CDR3 is CASSPSYQETQYF. The part of the CDR3 DNA that was read is TGTGCCAGCTCCCCGTCTTACCAAGAGACC.

On this clone itself: The read finishes 3 residues shy of the CDR3 end, and the germline J gene is used to complete it. The rearrangement uses TRBV3-1 (or the pseudogene TRBV3-2) and TRBJ1-1; D is uncertain. CDR3 size: 14 residues. V lost 3 bases and J lost 5, with 13 bases in between. CDR1 is LGHDT, CDR2 YNNKEL, per germline (reference sequence). CDR3 DNA (partial): TGTGCCAGCAGCCACGGTTTGGAGGGTACTGAA. It codes for CASSHGLEGTE. The complete CDR3 sequence is CASSHGLEGTEAFF.

For this clone: Sequencing ends 3 residues short of the CDR3 end; the germline J gene provides the rest. The rearrangement links TRBV5-4 to TRBJ2-4; 7 nucleotides align to TRBD1. Unmatched junction bases numbered 3, after V lost 1 base and J lost 5 bases. The CDR3 loop spans 14 amino acids. Germline V CDR1 and CDR2: SGHNT, YYREEE (reference sequence). The CDR3 bases that were read are TGTGCCAGCAGCTTGACAGGGGAAGAAAACATT. As protein: CASSLTGEENI. The whole CDR3 sequence is CASSLTGEENIQYF.

Of note for this clone: The DNA ends 3 residues before the CDR3 does, and the rest of the CDR3 is filled in from the germline J gene. The chain has TRBV7-3 and TRBJ2-1, with 9 bases identical to TRBD2. Trimming at V came to 1 base and at J to 8 bases, leaving 6 bases not matched to a gene. The CDR3 extends over 15 amino acids. Germline CDR1 SGHTA, CDR2 FQGTGA. The CDR3 sequence: CASSLKGLANDEQFF. CDR3 bases read: TGTGCCAGCAGCTTAAAAGGACTAGCGAACGATGAG.

This clone is called medium-sized (0.01 to 0.1%) based on its frequency. The read falls 3 residues short of the CDR3 end, and the missing part is taken from the germline J gene. V usage is TRBV20-1 and J usage is TRBJ1-6, with 7 bases lining up with TRBD1. The germline gives CDR1 DFQATT, CDR2 SNEGSKA (reference sequence). Trimming at V came to 1 base and at J to 5 bases, leaving 5 bases not matched to a gene. The CDR3 has 15 amino acids. The part of the CDR3 DNA that was read is TGCAGTGCTAGAGCAGGACAGGCGGATAATTCACCC. Its translation: CSARAGQADNSP. The entire CDR3 sequence reads CSARAGQADNSPLHF.

This clone counts as medium-sized by frequency. The sequenced fragment ends 3 residues before the CDR3 boundary, so the rest is inferred from the germline J gene. The rearrangement joins TRBV6-2 or TRBV6-3 to TRBJ2-1; 12 nucleotides align to TRBD2. CDR3 length equals 17 residues. CDR1 and CDR2 (germline): MNHEY, SVGEGT. The J segment lost 1 base and the V segment lost 5 bases, leaving 6 bases of the junction unmatched. CDR3 amino acids: CASSPRTSGTSYNEQFF. Incomplete CDR3 DNA: TGTGCCAGCAGTCCACGGACTAGCGGGACTTCCTACAATGAG.

Turning to this clone: The CDR3 extends 3 residues past the end of the read, so its final part is completed from the germline J gene. The V and J genes are TRBV30 and TRBJ2-7; possibly TRBD2 for D (5 bases). Trimming left V 0 bases short and J 4 bases short, with 7 bases between. The CDR3 has 12 amino acids. The germline CDR1 and CDR2 sequences are GTSNPN and SVGIG (reference sequence). This CDR3 is CAWSVEGYEQYF. The sequenced part of the CDR3 DNA is TGTGCCTGGAGTGTCGAGGGTTACGAG.

Note on this clone: The sequenced fragment ends 3 residues before the CDR3 boundary, so the rest is inferred from the germline J gene. This chain uses TRBV5-6 with TRBJ1-1; tentatively, D is TRBD1 (6 bases). Per germline, CDR1 SGHDT and CDR2 YYEEEE. The CDR3 is 14 amino acids. The covered CDR3 bases are TGTGCCAGCAGCTTAGGGGGGGCCAGTCTGGAA. Protein product: CASSLGGASLE. The entire CDR3 is CASSLGGASLEAFF. Using reference TRBV5-6 and TRBJ1-1 for the parts outside the CDR3, the full variable domain is DAGVTQSPTHLIKTRGQQVTLRCSPKSGHDTVSWYQQALGQGPQFIFQYYEEEERQRGNFPDRFSGHQFPNYSSELNVNALLLGDSALYLCASSLGGASLEAFFGQGTRLTVV.

With regard to this clone: The read halts 3 residues ahead of the CDR3 end, with the missing end drawn from the germline J gene. The J gene is TRBJ2-2, the V gene TRBV5-1; the match to TRBD1 covers 8 bases. The CDR3 has 15 amino acids. The germline V gene encodes CDR1 SGHRS and CDR2 YFSETQ. The ends lost 4 bases at V and 3 bases at J; junction bases unmatched: 5. The CDR3 reads CASSETGDHTGELFF. The sequenced CDR3 bases are TGCGCCAGCAGCGAGACAGGGGATCACACCGGGGAG.